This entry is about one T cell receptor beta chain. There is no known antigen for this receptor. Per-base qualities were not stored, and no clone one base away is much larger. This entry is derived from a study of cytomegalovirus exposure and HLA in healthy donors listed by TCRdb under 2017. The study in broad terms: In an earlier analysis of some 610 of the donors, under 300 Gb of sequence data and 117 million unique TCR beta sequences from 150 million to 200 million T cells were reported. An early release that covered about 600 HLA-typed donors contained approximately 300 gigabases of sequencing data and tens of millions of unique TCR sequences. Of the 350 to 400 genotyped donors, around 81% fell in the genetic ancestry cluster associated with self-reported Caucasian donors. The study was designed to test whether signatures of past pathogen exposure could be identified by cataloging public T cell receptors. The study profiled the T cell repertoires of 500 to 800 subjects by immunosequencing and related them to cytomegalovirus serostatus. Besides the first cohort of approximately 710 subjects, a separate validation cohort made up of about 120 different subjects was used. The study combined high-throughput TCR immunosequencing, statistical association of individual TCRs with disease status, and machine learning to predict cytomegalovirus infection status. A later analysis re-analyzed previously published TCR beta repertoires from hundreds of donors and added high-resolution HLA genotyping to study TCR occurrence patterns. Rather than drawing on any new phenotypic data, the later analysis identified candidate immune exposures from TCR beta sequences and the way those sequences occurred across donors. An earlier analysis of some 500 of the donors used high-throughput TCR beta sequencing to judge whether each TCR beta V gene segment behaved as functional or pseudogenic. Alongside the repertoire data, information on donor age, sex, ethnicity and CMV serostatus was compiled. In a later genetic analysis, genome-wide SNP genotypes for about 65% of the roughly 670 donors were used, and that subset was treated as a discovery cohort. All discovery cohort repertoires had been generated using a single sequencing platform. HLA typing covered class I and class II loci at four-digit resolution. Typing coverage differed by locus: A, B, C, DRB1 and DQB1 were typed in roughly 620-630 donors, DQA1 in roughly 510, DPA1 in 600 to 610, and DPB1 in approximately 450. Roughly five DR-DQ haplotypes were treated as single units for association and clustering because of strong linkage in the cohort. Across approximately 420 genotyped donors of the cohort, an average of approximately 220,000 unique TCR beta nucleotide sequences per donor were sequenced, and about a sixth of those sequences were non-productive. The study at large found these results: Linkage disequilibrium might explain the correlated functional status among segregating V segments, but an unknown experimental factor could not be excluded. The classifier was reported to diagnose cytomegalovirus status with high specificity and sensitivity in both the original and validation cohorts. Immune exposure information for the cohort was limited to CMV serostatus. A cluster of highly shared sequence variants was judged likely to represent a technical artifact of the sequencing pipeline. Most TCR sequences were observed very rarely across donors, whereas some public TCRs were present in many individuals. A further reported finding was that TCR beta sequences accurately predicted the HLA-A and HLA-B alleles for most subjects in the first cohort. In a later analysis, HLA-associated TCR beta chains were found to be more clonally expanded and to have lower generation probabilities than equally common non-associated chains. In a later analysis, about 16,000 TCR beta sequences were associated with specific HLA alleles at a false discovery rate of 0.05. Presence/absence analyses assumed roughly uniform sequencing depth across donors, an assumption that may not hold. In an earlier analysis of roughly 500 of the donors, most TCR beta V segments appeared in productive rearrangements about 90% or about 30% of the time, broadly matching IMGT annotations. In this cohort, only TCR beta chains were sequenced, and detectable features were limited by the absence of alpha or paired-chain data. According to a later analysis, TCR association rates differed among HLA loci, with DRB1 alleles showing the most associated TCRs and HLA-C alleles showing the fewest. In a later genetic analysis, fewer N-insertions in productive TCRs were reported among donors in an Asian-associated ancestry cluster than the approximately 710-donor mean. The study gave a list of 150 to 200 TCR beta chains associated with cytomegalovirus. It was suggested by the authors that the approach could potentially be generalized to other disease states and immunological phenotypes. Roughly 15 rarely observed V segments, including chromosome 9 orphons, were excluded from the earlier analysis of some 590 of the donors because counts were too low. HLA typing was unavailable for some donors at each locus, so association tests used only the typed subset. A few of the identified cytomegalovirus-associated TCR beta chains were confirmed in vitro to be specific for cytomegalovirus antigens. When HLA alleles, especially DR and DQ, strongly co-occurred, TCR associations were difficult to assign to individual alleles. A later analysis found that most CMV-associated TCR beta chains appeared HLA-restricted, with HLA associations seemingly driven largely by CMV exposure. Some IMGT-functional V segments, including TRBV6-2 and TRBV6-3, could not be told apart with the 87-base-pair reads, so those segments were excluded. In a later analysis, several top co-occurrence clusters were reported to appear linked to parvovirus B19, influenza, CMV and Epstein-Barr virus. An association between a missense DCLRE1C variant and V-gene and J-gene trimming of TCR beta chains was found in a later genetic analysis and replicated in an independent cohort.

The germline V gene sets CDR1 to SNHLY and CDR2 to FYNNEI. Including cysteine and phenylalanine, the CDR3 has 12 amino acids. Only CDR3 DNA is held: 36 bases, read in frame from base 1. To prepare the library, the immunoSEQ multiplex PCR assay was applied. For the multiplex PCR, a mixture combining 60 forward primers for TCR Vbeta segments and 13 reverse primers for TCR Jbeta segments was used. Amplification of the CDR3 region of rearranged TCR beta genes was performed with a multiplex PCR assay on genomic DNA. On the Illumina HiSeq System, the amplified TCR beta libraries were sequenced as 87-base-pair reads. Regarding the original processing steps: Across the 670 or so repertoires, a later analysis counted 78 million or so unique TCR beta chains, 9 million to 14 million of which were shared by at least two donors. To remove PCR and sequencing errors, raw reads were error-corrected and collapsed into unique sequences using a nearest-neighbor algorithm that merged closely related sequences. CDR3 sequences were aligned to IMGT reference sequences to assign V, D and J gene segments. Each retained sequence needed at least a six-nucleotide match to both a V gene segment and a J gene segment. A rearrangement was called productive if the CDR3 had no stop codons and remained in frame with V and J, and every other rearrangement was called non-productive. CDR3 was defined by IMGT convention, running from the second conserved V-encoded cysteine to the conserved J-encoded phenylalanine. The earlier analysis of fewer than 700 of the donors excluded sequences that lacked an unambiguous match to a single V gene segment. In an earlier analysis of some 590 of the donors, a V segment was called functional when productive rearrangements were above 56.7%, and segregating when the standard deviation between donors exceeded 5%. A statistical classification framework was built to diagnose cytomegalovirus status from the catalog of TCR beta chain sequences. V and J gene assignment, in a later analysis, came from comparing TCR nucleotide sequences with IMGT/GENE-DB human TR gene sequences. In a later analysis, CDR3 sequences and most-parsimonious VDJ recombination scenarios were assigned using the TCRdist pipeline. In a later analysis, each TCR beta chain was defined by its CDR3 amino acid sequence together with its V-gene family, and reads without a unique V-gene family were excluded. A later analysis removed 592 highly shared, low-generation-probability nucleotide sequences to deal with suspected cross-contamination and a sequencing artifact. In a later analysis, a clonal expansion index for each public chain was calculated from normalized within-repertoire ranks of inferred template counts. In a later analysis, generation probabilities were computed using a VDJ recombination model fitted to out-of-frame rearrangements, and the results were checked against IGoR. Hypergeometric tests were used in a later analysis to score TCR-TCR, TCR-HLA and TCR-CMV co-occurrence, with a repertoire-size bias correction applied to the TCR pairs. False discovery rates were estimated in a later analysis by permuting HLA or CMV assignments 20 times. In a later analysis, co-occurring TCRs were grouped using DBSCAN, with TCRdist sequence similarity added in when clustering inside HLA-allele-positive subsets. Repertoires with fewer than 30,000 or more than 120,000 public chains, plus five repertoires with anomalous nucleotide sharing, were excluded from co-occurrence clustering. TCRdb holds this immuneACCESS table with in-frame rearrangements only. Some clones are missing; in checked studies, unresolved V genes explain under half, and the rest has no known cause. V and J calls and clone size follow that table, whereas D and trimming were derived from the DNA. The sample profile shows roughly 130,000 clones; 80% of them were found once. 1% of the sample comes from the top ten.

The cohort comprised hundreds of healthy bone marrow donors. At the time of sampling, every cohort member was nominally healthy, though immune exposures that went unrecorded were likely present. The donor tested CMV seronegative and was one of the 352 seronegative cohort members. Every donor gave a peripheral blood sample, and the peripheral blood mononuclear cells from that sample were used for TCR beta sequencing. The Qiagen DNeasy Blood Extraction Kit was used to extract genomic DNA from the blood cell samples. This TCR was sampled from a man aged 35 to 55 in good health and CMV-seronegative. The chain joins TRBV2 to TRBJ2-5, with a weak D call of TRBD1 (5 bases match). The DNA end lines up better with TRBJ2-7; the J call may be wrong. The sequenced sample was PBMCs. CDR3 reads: CASSAGSYEQYF. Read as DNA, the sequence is TGTGCCAGCAGTGCAGGGTCCTACGAGCAGTACTTC.